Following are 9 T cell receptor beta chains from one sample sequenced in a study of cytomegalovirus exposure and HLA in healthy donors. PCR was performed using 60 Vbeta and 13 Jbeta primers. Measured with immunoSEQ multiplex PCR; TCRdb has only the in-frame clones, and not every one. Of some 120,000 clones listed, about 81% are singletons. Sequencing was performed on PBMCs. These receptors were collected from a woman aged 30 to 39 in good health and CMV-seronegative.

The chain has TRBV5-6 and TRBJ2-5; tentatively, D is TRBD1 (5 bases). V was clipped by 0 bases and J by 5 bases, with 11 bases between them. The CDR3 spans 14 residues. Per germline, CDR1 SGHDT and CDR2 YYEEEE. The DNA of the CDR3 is TGTGCCAGCAGCTTGGGGTCAGGGTGGGAGACCCAGTACTTC. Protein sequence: CASSLGSGWETQYF.

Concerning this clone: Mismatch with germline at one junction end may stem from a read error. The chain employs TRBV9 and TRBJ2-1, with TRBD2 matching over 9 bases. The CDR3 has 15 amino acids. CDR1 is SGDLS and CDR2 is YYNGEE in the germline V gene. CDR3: CASSPLAGGTNEQFF. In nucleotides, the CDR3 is TGTGCCAGCAGCCCCCTCGCGGGGGGGACGAATGAACAGTTCTTC.

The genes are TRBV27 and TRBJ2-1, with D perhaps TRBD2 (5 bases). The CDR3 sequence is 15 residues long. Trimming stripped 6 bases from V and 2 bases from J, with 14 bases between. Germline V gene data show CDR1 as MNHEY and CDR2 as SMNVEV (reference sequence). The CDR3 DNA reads TGTGCCAGCAGCCCCTCGGCGGGCGCCTACAATGAGCAGTTCTTC. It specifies CASSPSAGAYNEQFF.

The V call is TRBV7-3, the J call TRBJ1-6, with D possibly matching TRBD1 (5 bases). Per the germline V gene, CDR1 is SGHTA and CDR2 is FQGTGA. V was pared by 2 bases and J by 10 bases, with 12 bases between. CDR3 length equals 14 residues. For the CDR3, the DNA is TGTGCCAGCAGCTTAGGCAGGGTTAGGTCACCCCTCCACTTT. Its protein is CASSLGRVRSPLHF.

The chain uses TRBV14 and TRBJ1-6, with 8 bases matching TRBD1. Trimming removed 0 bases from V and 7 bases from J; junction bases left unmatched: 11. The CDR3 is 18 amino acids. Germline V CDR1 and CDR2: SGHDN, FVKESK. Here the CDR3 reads CASSQDFRRQGRNSPLHF. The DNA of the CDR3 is TGTGCCAGCAGCCAAGATTTCCGACGACAGGGGAGGAATTCACCCCTCCACTTT.

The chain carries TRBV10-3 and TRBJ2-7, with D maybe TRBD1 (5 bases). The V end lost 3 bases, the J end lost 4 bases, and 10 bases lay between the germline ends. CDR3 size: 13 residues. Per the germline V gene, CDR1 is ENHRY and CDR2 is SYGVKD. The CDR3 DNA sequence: TGTGCCATCAGTGAAGGACAAAATTACGAGCAGTACTTC. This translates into CAISEGQNYEQYF.

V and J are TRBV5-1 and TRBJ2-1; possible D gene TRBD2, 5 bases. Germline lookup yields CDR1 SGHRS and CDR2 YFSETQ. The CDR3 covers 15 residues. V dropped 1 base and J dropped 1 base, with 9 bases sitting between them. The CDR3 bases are TGCGCCAGCAGCTTGTGGTCGGGGTCCTACAATGAGCAGTTCTTC. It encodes CASSLWSGSYNEQFF.

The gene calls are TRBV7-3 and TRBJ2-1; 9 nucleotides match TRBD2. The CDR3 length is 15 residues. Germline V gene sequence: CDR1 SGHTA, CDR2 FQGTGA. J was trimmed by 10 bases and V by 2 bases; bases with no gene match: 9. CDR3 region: CASSLSLAGSGEQFF. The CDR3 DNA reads TGTGCCAGCAGCTTATCCCTAGCGGGATCAGGGGAGCAGTTCTTC.

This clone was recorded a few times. Here the CDR3 reads CASSQQGGETQYF. CDR3 coding DNA: TGTGCCAGCAGCCAACAGGGGGGGGAGACCCAGTACTTC. The genes are TRBV7-2 and TRBJ2-5; TRBD1 is a possible D gene (8 bases). The V end lost 5 bases, the J end lost 5 bases, and 12 bases lay between the germline ends. Germline assignment: CDR1 SGHTA and CDR2 FQGNSA. This CDR3 region has 13 residues.